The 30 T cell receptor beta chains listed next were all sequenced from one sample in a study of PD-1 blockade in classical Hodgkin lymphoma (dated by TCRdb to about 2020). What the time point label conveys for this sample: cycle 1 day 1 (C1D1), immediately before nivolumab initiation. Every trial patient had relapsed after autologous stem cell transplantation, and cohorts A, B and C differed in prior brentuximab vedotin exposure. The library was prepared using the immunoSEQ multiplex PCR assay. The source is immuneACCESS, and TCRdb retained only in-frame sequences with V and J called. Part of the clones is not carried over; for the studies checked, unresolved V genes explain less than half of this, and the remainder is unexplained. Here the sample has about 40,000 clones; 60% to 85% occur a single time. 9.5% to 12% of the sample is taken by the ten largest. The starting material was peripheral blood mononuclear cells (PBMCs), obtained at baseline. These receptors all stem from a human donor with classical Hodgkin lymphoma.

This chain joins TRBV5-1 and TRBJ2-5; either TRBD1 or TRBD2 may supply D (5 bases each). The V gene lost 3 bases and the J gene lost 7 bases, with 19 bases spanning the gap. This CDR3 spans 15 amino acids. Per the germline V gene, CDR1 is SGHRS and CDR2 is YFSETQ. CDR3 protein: CASSSTTGRTGTQYF. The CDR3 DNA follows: TGCGCCAGCAGCTCCACAACGGGACGGACTGGGACCCAGTACTTC.

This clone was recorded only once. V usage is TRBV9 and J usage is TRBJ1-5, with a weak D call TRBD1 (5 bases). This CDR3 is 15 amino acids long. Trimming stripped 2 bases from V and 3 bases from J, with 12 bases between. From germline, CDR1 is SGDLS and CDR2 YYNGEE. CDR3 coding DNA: TGTGCCAGCAGCGTTTGGGACGGAATCAATCAGCCCCAGCATTTT. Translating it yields CASSVWDGINQPQHF.

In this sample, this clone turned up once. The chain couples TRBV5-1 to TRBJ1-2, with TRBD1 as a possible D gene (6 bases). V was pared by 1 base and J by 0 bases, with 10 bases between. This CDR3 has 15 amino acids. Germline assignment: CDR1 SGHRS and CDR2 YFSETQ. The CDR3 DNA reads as TGCGCCAGCAGCTTGATGTCAGGGGCTAACTATGGCTACACCTTC. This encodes CASSLMSGANYGYTF.

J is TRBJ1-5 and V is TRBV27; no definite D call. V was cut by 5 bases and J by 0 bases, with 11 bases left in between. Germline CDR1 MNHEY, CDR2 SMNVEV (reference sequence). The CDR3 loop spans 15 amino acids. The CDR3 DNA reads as TGTGCCAGCAGTGGATCCCGTTATAGCAATCAGCCCCAGCATTTT. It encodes CASSGSRYSNQPQHF.

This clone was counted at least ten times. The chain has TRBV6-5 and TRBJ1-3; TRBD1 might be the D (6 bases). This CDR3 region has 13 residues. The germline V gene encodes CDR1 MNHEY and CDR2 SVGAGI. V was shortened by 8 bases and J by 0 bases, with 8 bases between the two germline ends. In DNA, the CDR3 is TGTGCCAGCCGGACAGTCTCTGGAAACACCATATATTTT. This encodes CASRTVSGNTIYF.

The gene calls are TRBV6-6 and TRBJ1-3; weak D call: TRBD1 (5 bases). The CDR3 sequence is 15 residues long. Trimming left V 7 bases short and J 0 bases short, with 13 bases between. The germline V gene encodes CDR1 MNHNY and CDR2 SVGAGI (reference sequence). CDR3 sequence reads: CASTRIGTSGNTIYF. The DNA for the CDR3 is TGTGCCAGCACCCGGATCGGGACCTCTGGAAACACCATATATTTT.

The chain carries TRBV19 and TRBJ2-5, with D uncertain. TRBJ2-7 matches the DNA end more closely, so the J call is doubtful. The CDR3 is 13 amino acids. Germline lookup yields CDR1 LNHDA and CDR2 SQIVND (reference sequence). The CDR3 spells CASTRGSSYEQYF. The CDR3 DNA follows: TGTGCCAGTACTCGCGGATCCTCCTACGAGCAGTACTTC.

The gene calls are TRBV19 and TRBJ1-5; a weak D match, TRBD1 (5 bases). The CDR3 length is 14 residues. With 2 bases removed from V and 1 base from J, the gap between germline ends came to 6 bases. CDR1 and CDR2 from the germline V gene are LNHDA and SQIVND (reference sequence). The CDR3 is CASSIQGSNQPQHF. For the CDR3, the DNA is TGTGCCAGTAGTATACAGGGAAGCAATCAGCCCCAGCATTTT.

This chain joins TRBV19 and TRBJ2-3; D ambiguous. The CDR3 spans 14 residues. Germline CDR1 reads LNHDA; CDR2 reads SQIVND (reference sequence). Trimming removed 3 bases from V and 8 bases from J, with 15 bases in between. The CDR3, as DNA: TGTGCCAGTAGTATCTCCAGCGACGGTGGTACGCAGTATTTT. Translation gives CASSISSDGGTQYF.

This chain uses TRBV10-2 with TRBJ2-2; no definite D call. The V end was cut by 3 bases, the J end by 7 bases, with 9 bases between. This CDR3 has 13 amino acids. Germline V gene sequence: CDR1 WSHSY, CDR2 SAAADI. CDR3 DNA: TGCGCCAGCAGTGAAGTCGGGCACGGGGAGCTGTTTTTT. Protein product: CASSEVGHGELFF.

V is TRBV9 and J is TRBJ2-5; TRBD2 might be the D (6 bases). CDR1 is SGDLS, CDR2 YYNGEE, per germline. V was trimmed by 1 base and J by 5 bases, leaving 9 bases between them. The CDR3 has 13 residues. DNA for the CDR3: TGTGCCAGCAGCGTATCAGGGAGGGAGACCCAGTACTTC. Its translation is CASSVSGRETQYF.

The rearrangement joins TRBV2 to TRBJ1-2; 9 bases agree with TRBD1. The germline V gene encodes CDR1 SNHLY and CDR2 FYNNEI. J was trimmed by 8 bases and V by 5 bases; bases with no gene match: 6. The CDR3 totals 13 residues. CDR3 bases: TGTGCCAGCAGTTTAGGACAGGGGAAAGGCTACACCTTC. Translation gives CASSLGQGKGYTF.

The CDR3 loop reads CASSPGPKGAYEQYF. CDR3 coding DNA: TGTGCCAGCAGCCCTGGACCAAAGGGGGCGTACGAGCAGTACTTC. The chain combines TRBV7-6 with TRBJ2-5; 7 bases are a match to TRBD1. The better agreement between TRBJ2-7 and the DNA end casts doubt on the J call. CDR3 length: 15 amino acids. Germline assignment: CDR1 SGHVS and CDR2 FNYEAQ.

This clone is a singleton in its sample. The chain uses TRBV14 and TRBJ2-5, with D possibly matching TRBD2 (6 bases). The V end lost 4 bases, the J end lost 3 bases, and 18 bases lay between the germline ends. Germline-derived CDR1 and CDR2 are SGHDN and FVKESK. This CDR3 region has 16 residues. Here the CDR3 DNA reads TGTGCCAGCAGCCCCTTATGGGAGGTGACCAAAGAGACCCAGTACTTC. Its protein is CASSPLWEVTKETQYF.

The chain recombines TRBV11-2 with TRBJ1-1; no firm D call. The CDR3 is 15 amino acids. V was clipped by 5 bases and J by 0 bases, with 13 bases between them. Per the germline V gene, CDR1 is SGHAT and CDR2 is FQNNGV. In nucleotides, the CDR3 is TGTGCCAGCAGCGGATCGACAAACATGAACACTGAAGCTTTCTTT. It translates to CASSGSTNMNTEAFF. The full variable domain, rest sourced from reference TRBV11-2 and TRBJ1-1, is EAGVAQSPRYKIIEKRQSVAFWCNPISGHATLYWYQQILGQGPKLLIQFQNNGVVDDSQLPKDRFSAERLKGVDSTLKIQPAKLEDSAVYLCASSGSTNMNTEAFFGQGTRLTVV.

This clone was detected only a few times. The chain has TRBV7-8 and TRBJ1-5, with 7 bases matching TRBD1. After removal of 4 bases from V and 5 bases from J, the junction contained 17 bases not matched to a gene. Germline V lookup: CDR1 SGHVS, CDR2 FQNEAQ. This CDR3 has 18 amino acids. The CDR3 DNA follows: TGTGCCAGCAGCTCCTTCTACAACAGGGGAAGAAAGGATCAGCCCCAGCATTTT. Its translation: CASSSFYNRGRKDQPQHF. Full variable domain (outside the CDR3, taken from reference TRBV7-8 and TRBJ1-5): GAGVSQSPRYKVAKRGQDVALRCDPISGHVSLFWYQQALGQGPEFLTYFQNEAQLDKSGLPSDRFFAERPEGSVSTLKIQRTQQEDSAVYLCASSSFYNRGRKDQPQHFGDGTRLSIL.

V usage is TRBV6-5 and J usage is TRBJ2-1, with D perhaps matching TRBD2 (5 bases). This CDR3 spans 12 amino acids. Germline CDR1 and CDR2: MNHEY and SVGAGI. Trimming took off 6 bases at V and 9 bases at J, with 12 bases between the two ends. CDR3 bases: TGTGCCAGCAGCTCCCTAGCAGGTGAGCAGTTCTTC. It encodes CASSSLAGEQFF.

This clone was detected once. DNA of the CDR3: TGTGCCAGCAGTTACCGATCCACTCAGCCCCAGCATTTT. It codes for CASSYRSTQPQHF. The rearrangement uses TRBV6-5 and TRBJ1-5, with unresolved D. CDR3 length: 13 residues. CDR1 MNHEY and CDR2 SVGAGI come from the germline V gene. Trimming stripped 2 bases from V and 6 bases from J, with 8 bases between.

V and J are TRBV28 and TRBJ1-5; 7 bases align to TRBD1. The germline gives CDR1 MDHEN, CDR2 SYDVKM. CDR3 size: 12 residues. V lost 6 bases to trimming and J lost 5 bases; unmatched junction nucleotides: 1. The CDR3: CASRTGHQPQHF. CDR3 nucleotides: TGTGCCAGCAGGACAGGGCATCAGCCCCAGCATTTT.

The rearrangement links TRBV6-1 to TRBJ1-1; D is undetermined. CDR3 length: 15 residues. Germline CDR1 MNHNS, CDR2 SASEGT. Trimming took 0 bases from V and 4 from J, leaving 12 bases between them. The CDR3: CASSEASGATTEAFF. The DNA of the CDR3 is TGTGCCAGCAGTGAAGCCTCGGGAGCTACCACTGAAGCTTTCTTT.

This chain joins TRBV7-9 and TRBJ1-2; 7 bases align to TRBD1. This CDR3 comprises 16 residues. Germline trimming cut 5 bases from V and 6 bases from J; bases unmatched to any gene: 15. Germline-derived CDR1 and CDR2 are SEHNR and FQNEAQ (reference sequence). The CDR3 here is CASSQGGWGQSHGYTF. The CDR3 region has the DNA TGTGCCAGCAGCCAGGGCGGGTGGGGACAGTCCCATGGCTACACCTTC.

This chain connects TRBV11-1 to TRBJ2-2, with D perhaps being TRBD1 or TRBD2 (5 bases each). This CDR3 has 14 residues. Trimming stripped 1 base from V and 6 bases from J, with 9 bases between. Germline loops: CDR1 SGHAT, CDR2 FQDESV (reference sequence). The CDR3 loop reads CASSLVEGSGELFF. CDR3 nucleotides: TGTGCCAGCAGCTTAGTTGAGGGGTCCGGGGAGCTGTTTTTT.

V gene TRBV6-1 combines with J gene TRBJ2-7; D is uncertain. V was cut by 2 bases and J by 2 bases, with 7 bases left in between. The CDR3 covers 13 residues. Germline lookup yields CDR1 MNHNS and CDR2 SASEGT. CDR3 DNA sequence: TGTGCCAGCAGTGAAATTGGGCCCTACGAGCAGTACTTC. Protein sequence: CASSEIGPYEQYF.

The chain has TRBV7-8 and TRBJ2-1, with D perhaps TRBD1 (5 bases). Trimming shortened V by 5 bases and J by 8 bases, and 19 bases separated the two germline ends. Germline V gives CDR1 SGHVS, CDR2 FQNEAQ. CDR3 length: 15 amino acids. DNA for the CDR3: TGTGCCAGCAGCCCCGAGCGCTTAGGGGTCCATGAGCAGTTCTTC. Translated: CASSPERLGVHEQFF. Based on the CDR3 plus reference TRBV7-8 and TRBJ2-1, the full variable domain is GAGVSQSPRYKVAKRGQDVALRCDPISGHVSLFWYQQALGQGPEFLTYFQNEAQLDKSGLPSDRFFAERPEGSVSTLKIQRTQQEDSAVYLCASSPERLGVHEQFFGPGTRLTVL.

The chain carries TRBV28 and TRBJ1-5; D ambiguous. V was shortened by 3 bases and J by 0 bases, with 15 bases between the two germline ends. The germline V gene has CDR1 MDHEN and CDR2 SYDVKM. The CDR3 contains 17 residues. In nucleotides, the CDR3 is TGTGCCAGCAGTTTTCAGGCAGGAGCGGATAGCAATCAGCCCCAGCATTTT. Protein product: CASSFQAGADSNQPQHF.

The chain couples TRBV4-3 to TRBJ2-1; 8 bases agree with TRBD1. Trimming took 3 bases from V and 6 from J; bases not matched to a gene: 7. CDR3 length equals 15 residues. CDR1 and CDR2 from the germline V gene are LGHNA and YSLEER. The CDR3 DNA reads TGCGCCAGCAGCCAGGGCAGGGGGCGCGGCAATGAGCAGTTCTTC. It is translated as CASSQGRGRGNEQFF.

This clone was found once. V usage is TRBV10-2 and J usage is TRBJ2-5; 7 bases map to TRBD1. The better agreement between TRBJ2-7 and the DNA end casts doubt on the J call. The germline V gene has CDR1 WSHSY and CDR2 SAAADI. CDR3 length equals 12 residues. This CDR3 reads CASTGTAYEQYF. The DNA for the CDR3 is TGCGCCAGTACCGGGACAGCCTACGAGCAGTACTTC.

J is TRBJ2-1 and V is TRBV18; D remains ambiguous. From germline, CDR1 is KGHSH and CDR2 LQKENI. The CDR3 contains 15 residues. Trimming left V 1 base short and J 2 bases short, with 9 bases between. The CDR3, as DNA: TGTGCCAGCTCACCACAGAGAAGCACCTACAATGAGCAGTTCTTC. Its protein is CASSPQRSTYNEQFF.

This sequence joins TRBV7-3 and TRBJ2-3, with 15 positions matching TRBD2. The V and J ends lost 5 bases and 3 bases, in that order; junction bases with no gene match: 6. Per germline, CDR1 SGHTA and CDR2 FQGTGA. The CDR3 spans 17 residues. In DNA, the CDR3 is TGTGCCAGCAGCCTCCTAGGGACTAGCGGGAGGACAGATACGCAGTATTTT. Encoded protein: CASSLLGTSGRTDTQYF.

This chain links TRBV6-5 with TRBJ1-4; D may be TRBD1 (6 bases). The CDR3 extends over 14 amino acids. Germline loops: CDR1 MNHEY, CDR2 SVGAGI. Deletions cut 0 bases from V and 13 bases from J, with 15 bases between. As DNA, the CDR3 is TGTGCCAGCAGTTACTCCACAGGGAAGGGCATACTGTTTTTT. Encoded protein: CASSYSTGKGILFF.